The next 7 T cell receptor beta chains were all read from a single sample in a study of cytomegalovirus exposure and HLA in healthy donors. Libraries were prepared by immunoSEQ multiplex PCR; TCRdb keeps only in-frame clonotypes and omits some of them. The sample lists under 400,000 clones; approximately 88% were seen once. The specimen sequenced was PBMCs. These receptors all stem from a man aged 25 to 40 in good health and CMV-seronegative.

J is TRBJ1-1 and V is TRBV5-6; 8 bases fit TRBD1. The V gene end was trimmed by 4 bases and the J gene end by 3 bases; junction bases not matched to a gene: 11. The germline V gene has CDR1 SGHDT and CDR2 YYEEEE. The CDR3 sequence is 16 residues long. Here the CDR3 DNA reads TGTGCCAGCAGCCTCGGACAGGGAAGAAAGGACACTGAAGCTTTCTTT. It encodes CASSLGQGRKDTEAFF.

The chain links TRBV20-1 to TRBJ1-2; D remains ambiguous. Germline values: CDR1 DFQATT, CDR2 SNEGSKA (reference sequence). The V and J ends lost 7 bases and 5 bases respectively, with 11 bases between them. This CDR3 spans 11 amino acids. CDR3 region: CSVPQSYGYTF. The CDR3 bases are TGCAGTGTTCCACAGAGTTATGGCTACACCTTC.

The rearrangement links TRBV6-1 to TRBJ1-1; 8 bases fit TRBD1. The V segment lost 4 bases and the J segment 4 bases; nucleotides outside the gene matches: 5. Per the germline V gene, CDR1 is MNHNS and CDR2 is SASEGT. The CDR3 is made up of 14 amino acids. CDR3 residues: CASSATGGGTEAFF. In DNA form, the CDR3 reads TGTGCCAGCAGTGCAACAGGGGGAGGCACTGAAGCTTTCTTT.

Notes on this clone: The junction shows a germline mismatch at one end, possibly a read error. CDR3 DNA: TGTGTCAGCAGTCCCGGGACAGGGCGCCACAATGAGCAGTTCTTC. Its protein is CVSSPGTGRHNEQFF. This chain connects TRBV27 to TRBJ2-1, with TRBD1 identical over 9 bases. Germline V gene sequence: CDR1 MNHEY, CDR2 SMNVEV (reference sequence). There are 15 residues in the CDR3.

This CDR3 reads CASSLNGGEAFF. The CDR3 DNA follows: TGCGCCAGCAGCTTGAACGGTGGTGAAGCTTTCTTT. The genes are TRBV5-1 and TRBJ1-1; unclear D gene. In germline, CDR1 is SGHRS, CDR2 YFSETQ. V was cut by 1 base and J by 7 bases, with 8 bases left in between. This CDR3 is 12 amino acids long. The full variable domain, rest sourced from reference TRBV5-1 and TRBJ1-1, is KAGVTQTPRYLIKTRGQQVTLSCSPISGHRSVSWYQQTPGQGLQFLFEYFSETQRNKGNFPGRFSGRQFSNSRSEMNVSTLELGDSALYLCASSLNGGEAFFGQGTRLTVV.

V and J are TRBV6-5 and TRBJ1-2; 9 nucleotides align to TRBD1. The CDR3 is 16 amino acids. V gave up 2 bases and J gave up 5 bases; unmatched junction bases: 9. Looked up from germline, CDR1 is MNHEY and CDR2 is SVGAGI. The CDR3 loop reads CASSYTLQGAYYGYTF. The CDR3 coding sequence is TGTGCCAGCAGTTACACACTACAGGGGGCGTATTATGGCTACACCTTC.

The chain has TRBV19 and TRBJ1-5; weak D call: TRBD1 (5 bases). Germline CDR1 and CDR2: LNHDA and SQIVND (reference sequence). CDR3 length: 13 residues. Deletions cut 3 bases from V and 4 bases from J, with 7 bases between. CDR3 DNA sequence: TGTGCCAGTAGTATCCCAGGGAATCAGCCCCAGCATTTT. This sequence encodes CASSIPGNQPQHF.